What follows is one T cell receptor beta chain and its context. As yet, its antigen is unknown. The data were obtained in a study of response to subunit inactivated influenza vaccine. Study findings and constraints: Seasonal influenza vaccination, on each occasion, was suggested by the authors to recruit few new T cells.

MiXCR was run by TCRdb on the RT-PCR reads, yielding one entry per CDR3 protein. The data hold some 850,000 distinct CDR3 sequences, with approximately 17% observed a single time. J was trimmed by 3 bases and V by 3 bases; bases with no gene match: 5. The CDR3 runs to 15 residues. Germline V gene data show CDR1 as MGHRA and CDR2 as YSYEKL. The sample was PBMCs from blood, taken more than 4 days after vaccination. The receptor's source is a man between 45 and 60 years old who received an inactivated influenza vaccine. V is TRBV4-1 and J is TRBJ2-1; 7 bases are a match to TRBD2. CDR3 in amino acids: CASSQSSGVYNEQFF. In DNA, the CDR3 is TGCGCCAGCAGCCAGTCTAGCGGAGTCTACAATGAGCAGTTCTTC.